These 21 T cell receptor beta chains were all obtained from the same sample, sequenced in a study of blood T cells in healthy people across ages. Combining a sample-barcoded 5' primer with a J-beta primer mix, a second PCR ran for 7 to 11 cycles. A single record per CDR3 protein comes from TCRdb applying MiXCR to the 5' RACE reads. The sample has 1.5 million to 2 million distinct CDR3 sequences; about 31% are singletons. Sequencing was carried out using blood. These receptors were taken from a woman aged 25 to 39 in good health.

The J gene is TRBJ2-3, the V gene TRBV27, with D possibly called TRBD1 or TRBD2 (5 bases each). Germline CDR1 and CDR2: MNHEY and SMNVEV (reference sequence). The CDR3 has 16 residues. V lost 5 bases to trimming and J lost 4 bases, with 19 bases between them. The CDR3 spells CASSRQGLYSADTQYF. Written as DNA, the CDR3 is TGTGCCAGCAGTCGTCAGGGCCTATATAGCGCAGATACGCAGTATTTT.

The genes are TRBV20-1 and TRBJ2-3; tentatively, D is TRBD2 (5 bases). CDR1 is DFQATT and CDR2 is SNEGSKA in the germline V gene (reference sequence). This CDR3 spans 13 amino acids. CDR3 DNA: TGCAGGACGAGAGGGCCTATGACAGATACGCAGTATTTT. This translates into CRTRGPMTDTQYF.

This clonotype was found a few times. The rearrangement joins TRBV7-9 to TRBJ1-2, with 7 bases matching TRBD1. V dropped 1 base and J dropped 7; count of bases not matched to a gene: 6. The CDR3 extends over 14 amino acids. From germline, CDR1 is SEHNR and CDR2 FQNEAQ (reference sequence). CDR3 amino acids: CASSLGDSGGGYTF. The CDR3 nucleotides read TGTGCCAGCAGCTTAGGGGACAGTGGTGGTGGCTACACCTTC. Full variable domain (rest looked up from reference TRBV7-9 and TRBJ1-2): DTGVSQNPRHKITKRGQNVTFRCDPISEHNRLYWYRQTLGQGPEFLTYFQNEAQLEKSRLLSDRFSAERPKGSFSTLEIQRTEQGDSAMYLCASSLGDSGGGYTFGSGTRLTVV.

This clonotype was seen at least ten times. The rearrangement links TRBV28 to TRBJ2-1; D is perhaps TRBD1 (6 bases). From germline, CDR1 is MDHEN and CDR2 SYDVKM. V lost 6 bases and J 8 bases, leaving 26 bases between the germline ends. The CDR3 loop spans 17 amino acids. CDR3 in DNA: TGTGCCAGCAGCCTTGGACGGATTGGGACATCGGCCCATGAGCAGTTCTTC. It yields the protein CASSLGRIGTSAHEQFF. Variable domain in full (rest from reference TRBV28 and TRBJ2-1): DVKVTQSSRYLVKRTGEKVFLECVQDMDHENMFWYRQDPGLGLRLIYFSYDVKMKEKGDIPEGYSVSREKKERFSLILESASTNQTSMYLCASSLGRIGTSAHEQFFGPGTRLTVL.

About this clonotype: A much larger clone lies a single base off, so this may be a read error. CDR3 region: CASSLQGAHGANVPTF. The CDR3 region has the DNA TGTGCCAGCAGCTTACAGGGGGCGCACGGGGCCAACGTCCCGACTTTC. This chain links TRBV7-2 with TRBJ2-6, with TRBD1 identical over 8 bases. CDR1 and CDR2 (germline): SGHTA, FQGNSA. There are 16 residues in the CDR3.

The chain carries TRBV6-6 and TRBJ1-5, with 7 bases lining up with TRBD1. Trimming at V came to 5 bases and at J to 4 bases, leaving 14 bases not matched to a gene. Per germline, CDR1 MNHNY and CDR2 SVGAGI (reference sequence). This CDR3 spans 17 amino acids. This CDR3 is CASSPSRDNRGNQPQHF. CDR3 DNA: TGTGCCAGCAGTCCATCCCGCGACAACAGGGGTAATCAGCCCCAGCATTTT.

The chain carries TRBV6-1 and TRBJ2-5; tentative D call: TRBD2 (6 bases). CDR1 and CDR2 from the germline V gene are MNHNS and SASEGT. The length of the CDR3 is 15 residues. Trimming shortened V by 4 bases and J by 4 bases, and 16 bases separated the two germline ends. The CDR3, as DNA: TGTGCCAGCAGTGGGGGGGACCTCGGGGGAGAGACCCAGTACTTC. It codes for CASSGGDLGGETQYF.

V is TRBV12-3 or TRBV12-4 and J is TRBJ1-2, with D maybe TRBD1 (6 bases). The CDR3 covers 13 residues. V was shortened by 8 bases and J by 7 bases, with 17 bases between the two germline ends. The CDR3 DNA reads TGTGCCAGCCGCCTTTCGGCGGGGGCTGGCTACACCTTC. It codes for CASRLSAGAGYTF.

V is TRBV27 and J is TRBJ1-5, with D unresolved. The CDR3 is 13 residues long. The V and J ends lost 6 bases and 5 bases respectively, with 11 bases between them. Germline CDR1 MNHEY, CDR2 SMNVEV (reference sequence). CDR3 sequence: CASRRELHQPQHF. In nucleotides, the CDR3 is TGTGCCAGCAGACGGGAGCTTCATCAGCCCCAGCATTTT.

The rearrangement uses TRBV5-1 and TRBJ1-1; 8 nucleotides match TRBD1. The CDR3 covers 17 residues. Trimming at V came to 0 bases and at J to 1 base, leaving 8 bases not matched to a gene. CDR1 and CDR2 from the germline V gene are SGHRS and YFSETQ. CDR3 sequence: CASSLGGQGVGNTEAFF. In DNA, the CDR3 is TGCGCCAGCAGCTTGGGAGGACAGGGTGTCGGGAACACTGAAGCTTTCTTT.

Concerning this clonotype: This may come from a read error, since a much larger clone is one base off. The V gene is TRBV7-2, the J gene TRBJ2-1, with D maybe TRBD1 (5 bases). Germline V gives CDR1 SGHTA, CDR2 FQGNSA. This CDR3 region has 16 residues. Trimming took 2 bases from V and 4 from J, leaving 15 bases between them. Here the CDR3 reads CASSLWGNGLYNEQFF. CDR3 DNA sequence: TGTGCCAGCAGCTTATGGGGCAATGGTCTTTACAATGAGCAGTTCTTC.

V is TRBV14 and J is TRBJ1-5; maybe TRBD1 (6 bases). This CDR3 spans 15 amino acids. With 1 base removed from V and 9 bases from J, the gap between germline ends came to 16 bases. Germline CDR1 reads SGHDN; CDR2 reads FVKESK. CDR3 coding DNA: TGTGCCAGCAGCCAAGGGCAGGGGCCCGGACGGCCCCAGCATTTT. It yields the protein CASSQGQGPGRPQHF.

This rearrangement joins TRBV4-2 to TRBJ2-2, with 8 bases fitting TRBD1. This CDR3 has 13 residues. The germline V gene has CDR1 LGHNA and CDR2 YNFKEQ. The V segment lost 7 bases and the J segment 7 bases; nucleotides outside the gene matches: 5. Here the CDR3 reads CASTQGAVGELFF. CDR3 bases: TGTGCCAGCACTCAGGGGGCGGTCGGGGAGCTGTTTTTT.

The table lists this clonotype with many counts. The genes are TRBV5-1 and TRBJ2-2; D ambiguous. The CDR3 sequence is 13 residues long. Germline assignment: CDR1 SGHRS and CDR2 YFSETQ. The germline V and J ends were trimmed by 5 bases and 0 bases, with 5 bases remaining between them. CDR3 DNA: TGCGCCAGCAGGTTCTCGAACACCGGGGAGCTGTTTTTT. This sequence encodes CASRFSNTGELFF.

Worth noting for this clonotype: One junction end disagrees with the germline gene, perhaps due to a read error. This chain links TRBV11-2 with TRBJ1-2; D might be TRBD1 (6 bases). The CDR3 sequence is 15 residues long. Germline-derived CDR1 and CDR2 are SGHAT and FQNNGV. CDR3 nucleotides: TGTGCCAGTAGCTTAGATGTTGGACAGCTCTATGGCTACACCTTC. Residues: CASSLDVGQLYGYTF.

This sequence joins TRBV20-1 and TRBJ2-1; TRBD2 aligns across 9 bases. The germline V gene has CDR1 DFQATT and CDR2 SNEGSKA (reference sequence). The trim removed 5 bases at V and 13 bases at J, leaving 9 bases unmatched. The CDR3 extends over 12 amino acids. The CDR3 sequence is CSAPKTSGGQFF. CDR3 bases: TGCAGTGCTCCCAAGACTAGCGGAGGACAGTTCTTC.

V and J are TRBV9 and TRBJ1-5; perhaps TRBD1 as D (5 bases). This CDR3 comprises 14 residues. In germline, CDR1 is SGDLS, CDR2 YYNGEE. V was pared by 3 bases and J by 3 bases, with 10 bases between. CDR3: CASSERGNNQPQHF. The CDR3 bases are TGTGCCAGCAGCGAGAGGGGCAACAATCAGCCCCAGCATTTT.

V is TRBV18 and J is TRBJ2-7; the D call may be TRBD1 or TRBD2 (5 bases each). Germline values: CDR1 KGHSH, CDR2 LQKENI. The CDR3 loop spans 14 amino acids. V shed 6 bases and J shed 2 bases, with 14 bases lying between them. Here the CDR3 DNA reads TGTGCCAGCTCCCTAGTGGGACCACCCTACGAGCAGTACTTC. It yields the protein CASSLVGPPYEQYF.

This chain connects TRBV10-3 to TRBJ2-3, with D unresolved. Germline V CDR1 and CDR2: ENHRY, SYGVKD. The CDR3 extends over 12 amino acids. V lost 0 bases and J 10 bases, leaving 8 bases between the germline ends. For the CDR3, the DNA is TGTGCCATCAGTGAGTCCCCCGATGCGCAGTATTTT. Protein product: CAISESPDAQYF.

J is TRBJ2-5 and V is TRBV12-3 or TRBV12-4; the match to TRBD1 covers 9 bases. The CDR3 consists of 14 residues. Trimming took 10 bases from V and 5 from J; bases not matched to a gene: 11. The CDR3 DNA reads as TGTGCCAACAGGGTCGGGACAGGGTTTGAGACCCAGTACTTC. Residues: CANRVGTGFETQYF.

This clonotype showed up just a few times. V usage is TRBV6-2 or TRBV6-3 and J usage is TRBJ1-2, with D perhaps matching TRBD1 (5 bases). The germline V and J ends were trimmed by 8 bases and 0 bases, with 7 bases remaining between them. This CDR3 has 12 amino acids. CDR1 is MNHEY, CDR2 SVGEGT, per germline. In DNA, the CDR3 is TGTGCCAGCTGGACAACTAACTATGGCTACACCTTC. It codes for CASWTTNYGYTF.